A selection of T cell receptor beta chains follows, all from one sample in a study of CD8 T cells in ankylosing spondylitis. TCRdb re-analysed the 5' RACE reads in MiXCR, keeping a single row per CDR3 protein. The sample lists 200,000 or so distinct CDR3 sequences, roughly 18% seen once, with 4.3% in the top ten. Sequenced: blood, either unsorted or a sorted T cell fraction (not recorded which). These receptors were collected from a male donor under 30 with ankylosing spondylitis or in good health (not recorded which). CDR3s include the opening cysteine and the closing phenylalanine or tryptophan. The D gene is left open where the match is weak. Some rows have no size entry. The others give once, few or many, or a class for an expanded clone.

clone_size,v_call,d_call,j_call,cdr3_nt,cdr3_aa
NA,TRBV4-1,NA,TRBJ2-1,TGCGCCAGCAGCCAACGACCGGGACTCTGGCATGAGCAGTTCTTC,CASSQRPGLWHEQFF
NA,TRBV4-2,TRBD2,TRBJ2-4,TGTGCCAGCAGCCAGACGACTGGGACTAGCGGGTTTAAAGGGCACTTC,CASSQTTGTSGFKGHF
many,TRBV12-3/TRBV12-4,NA,TRBJ2-3,TGTGCCAGCAGTTTAGCACCTTTATACACAGATACGCAGTATTTT,CASSLAPLYTDTQYF
NA,TRBV7-7,TRBD2,TRBJ2-1,TGTGCCAGCAGCTTAGCCTTAGCGGGAGCTGGCCCCGGCTCCTACAATGAGCAGTTCTTC,CASSLALAGAGPGSYNEQFF
many,TRBV7-9,NA,TRBJ2-1,TGTGCCAGCAGCTTATCTACCGGGACGACCCGAATCCAGCAGTTCTTC,CASSLSTGTTRIQQFF
NA,TRBV27,NA,TRBJ1-2,TGTGCCAGCAGTTTATCAGGGGTGGAGGTCTATGGCTACACCTTC,CASSLSGVEVYGYTF
many,TRBV12-3/TRBV12-4,NA,TRBJ1-1,TGTGCCAGCAGTTTAGGGGGCATGAACACTGAAGCTTTCTTT,CASSLGGMNTEAFF
once,TRBV27,NA,TRBJ2-2,TGTGCCAGCAGTTTATCGGCAGGGGCGAACACCGGGGAGCTGTTTTTT,CASSLSAGANTGELFF
NA,TRBV20-1,TRBD1,TRBJ2-5,TGCAGTGCTAGAGATTCCCGGACAGGGAGTTTGACCCAGTACTTC,CSARDSRTGSLTQYF
many,TRBV16,TRBD2,TRBJ2-3,TGTGCCAGCAGCCAATTAGTCTCTAGCGGGAGAGCCACAGATACGCAGTATTTT,CASSQLVSSGRATDTQYF
many,TRBV10-3,NA,TRBJ2-5,TGTGCCACCCGGGGAGAGACCCAGTACTTC,CATRGETQYF
many,TRBV6-2/TRBV6-3,NA,TRBJ2-6,TGTGCCAGCAGGAAGAATGGGGCCAACGTCCTGACTTTC,CASRKNGANVLTF
NA,TRBV27,TRBD2,TRBJ2-3,TGTGCCAGCAGTTTAGTTTCGGGACTATTGGGCACAGATACGCAGTATTTT,CASSLVSGLLGTDTQYF
NA,TRBV10-3,NA,TRBJ2-3,TGTGCCATCAGTGAGTCCGATGCAGGGAAGGGAACAGATACGCAGTATTTT,CAISESDAGKGTDTQYF
many,TRBV6-2/TRBV6-3,NA,TRBJ2-7,TGTGCCAGCAGGCCGGTTAACTACCCAACCTACGAGCAGTACTTC,CASRPVNYPTYEQYF
many,TRBV12-3/TRBV12-4,NA,TRBJ1-2,TGTGCCAGCAGTGCTACGGGGGGCTACACCTTC,CASSATGGYTF
many,TRBV7-9,NA,TRBJ2-5,TGTGCCAGCAGCTCGGAGGGAGGTCTAGGGAAGACCCAGTACTTC,CASSSEGGLGKTQYF
many,TRBV18,TRBD2,TRBJ2-1,TGTGCCAGCTCACCAAAGCGGGAGGGAAGTGAGCAGTTCTTC,CASSPKREGSEQFF
many,TRBV12-3/TRBV12-4,NA,TRBJ1-4,TGTGCCAGCAGTCATCAACCGACCGAGGACACCATCGAAAAACTGTTTTTT,CASSHQPTEDTIEKLFF
NA,TRBV20-1,TRBD1,TRBJ1-4,TGCAGTGCTAGCCGGACAGGGAAGAATGAAAAACTGTTTTTT,CSASRTGKNEKLFF
many,TRBV7-2,TRBD2,TRBJ2-7,TGTGCCAGCAGCTTATCCCCCCCCCTAGCGGGAGGCCCCTACGAGCAGTACTTC,CASSLSPPLAGGPYEQYF
many,TRBV12-3/TRBV12-4,NA,TRBJ1-5,TGTGCCAGCAGTCTGACCATGGGCAATCAGCCCCAGCATTTT,CASSLTMGNQPQHF
many,TRBV7-8,NA,TRBJ2-1,TGTGCCAGCAGCCTTAGGAGGGCTTTCTCCTACAATGAGCAGTTCTTC,CASSLRRAFSYNEQFF
many,TRBV20-1,TRBD1,TRBJ1-5,TGCAGTGCCAGCCGACAGGGTAAGGAACAGCCCCAGCATTTT,CSASRQGKEQPQHF
many,TRBV28,NA,TRBJ2-2,TGTGCCAGCAGTTTGGTGTCGGGTTTGGACACCGGGGAGCTGTTTTTT,CASSLVSGLDTGELFF
NA,TRBV7-8,TRBD2,TRBJ2-2,TGTGCCAGCAGCTCTAGCGGGAGCGCTACCGGGGAGCTGTTTTTT,CASSSSGSATGELFF
many,TRBV20-1,NA,TRBJ2-5,TGCAGTGCTAGAGATGACCGGGTAGAGACCCAGTACTTC,CSARDDRVETQYF
many,TRBV6-5,NA,TRBJ2-5,TGTGCCAGCAAAACCGGAGGGACCCAGTACTTC,CASKTGGTQYF
many,TRBV20-1,NA,TRBJ2-2,TGCAGTGCTAGCTGGCCCTACACCGGGGAGCTGTTTTTT,CSASWPYTGELFF
NA,TRBV11-2,TRBD2,TRBJ2-1,TGTGCCAGCAGCTTCGCTAGCGGGAGTCTCTATGAGCAGTTCTTC,CASSFASGSLYEQFF
many,TRBV20-1,NA,TRBJ2-6,TGCAGTGCTAGAGGAATGGCTGGGGCCAACGTCCTGACTTTC,CSARGMAGANVLTF
NA,TRBV6-5,TRBD1,TRBJ1-2,TGTGCCAGCACCCCGGGACAGGGAGGCGGCTACACCTTC,CASTPGQGGGYTF
NA,TRBV21-1,NA,TRBJ2-3,TGTGCCAGCAACGGTTCCCCGGGACTAAAGCGAGATACGCAGTATTTT,CASNGSPGLKRDTQYF
many,TRBV6-5,NA,TRBJ2-6,TGTGCCAGCAGTTACGACCGGTGGCTCTCTGGGGCCAACGTCCTGACTTTC,CASSYDRWLSGANVLTF
NA,TRBV20-1,NA,TRBJ1-2,TGCAGTGCTAGCGTAGGGCAGGGGATTAACTATGGCTACACCTTC,CSASVGQGINYGYTF
many,TRBV27,NA,TRBJ2-7,TGTGCCAGCAGTTTATCGAATTGGCAAGAGCAGTACTTC,CASSLSNWQEQYF
NA,TRBV11-2,NA,TRBJ2-5,TGTGCCAGCAGCTTAGCCCCCGGGACATACCAAGAGACCCAGTACTTC,CASSLAPGTYQETQYF
NA,TRBV2,TRBD2,TRBJ2-1,TGTGCCAGCAGGGGGACTAGCGGGAACGTTAATGAGCAGTTCTTC,CASRGTSGNVNEQFF
many,TRBV7-9,NA,TRBJ1-2,TGTGCCAGCAGCGGCCGGGGGACTGCAAATGGCTACACCTTC,CASSGRGTANGYTF
NA,TRBV20-1,NA,TRBJ2-5,TGCAGTGCTCTTTCGGGCGTCCAGACCCAGTACTTC,CSALSGVQTQYF
many,TRBV3-1,NA,TRBJ2-3,TGTGCCAGCAGCCGAGGGGACGGCACGCAGTATTTT,CASSRGDGTQYF
NA,TRBV7-2,TRBD2,TRBJ2-7,TGTGCCAGCAGCCACCGACTAGCGGGCTTCGAGCAGTACTTC,CASSHRLAGFEQYF
few,TRBV7-7,NA,TRBJ2-1,TGTGCCAGCAGCTTAACAGGGGCGGGGGAGCAGTTCTTC,CASSLTGAGEQFF
many,TRBV7-9,TRBD1,TRBJ2-3,TGTGCCAGCAGCCGACGGGACAGAGGCACAGATACGCAGTATTTT,CASSRRDRGTDTQYF
NA,TRBV28,NA,TRBJ1-6,TGTGCCAGCAGTTTATTAGCCGGTGGTTCACCCCTCCACTTT,CASSLLAGGSPLHF
many,TRBV12-3/TRBV12-4,NA,TRBJ1-5,TGTGCCAGCAGTTTAAATATTGGGGGTAATCGGTATCAGCCCCAGCATTTT,CASSLNIGGNRYQPQHF
few,TRBV29-1,TRBD1,TRBJ2-7,TGCAGCGTTGACCCGGGACAGGGGAGGGGGGAGCAGTACTTC,CSVDPGQGRGEQYF
NA,TRBV24-1,NA,TRBJ2-5,TGTGCCACCAGTTCGGCGGTAACCCAAGAGACCCAGTACTTC,CATSSAVTQETQYF
many,TRBV12-3/TRBV12-4,NA,TRBJ2-1,TGTGCCAGCAGTTCCCCCGGCGGGGCGAGAAACAATGAGCAGTTCTTC,CASSSPGGARNNEQFF
many,TRBV29-1,NA,TRBJ2-1,TGCAGCGTCCTAGACTGGAATGAGCAGTTCTTC,CSVLDWNEQFF
NA,TRBV7-2,NA,TRBJ1-1,TGTGCCAGCAGCTGGCAGGGGCGCCCAGCTTTCTTT,CASSWQGRPAFF
many,TRBV3-1,NA,TRBJ1-2,TGTGCCAGCAGCCACCACGGGACCCAAAAGTGGGGCTACACCTTC,CASSHHGTQKWGYTF
many,TRBV5-1,TRBD2,TRBJ2-3,TGCGCCAGCAGCTTCGGAGCGGGGGGGAACACAGATACGCAGTATTTT,CASSFGAGGNTDTQYF
many,TRBV16,NA,TRBJ2-4,TGTGCCAGCAGCCACATTAACAGGGACCCTTCTTTAGCCAAAAACATTCAGTACTTC,CASSHINRDPSLAKNIQYF
many,TRBV6-6,NA,TRBJ2-5,TGTGCCAGCAGTGTGAGACCCGGGGGAGAGACCCAGTACTTC,CASSVRPGGETQYF
many,TRBV24-1,NA,TRBJ2-1,TGTGCCACCAGTGATTTTTCGCGGAGGGGGGGTTCGGTGAATGAGCAGTTCTTC,CATSDFSRRGGSVNEQFF
NA,TRBV10-3,NA,TRBJ2-5,TGTGCCATCAGCCAGGGAGAAGAGACCCAGTACTTC,CAISQGEETQYF
NA,TRBV7-3,NA,TRBJ2-5,TGTGCCAGCAGCTTAGGCGGACGGGGGTACCAAGAGACCCAGTACTTC,CASSLGGRGYQETQYF